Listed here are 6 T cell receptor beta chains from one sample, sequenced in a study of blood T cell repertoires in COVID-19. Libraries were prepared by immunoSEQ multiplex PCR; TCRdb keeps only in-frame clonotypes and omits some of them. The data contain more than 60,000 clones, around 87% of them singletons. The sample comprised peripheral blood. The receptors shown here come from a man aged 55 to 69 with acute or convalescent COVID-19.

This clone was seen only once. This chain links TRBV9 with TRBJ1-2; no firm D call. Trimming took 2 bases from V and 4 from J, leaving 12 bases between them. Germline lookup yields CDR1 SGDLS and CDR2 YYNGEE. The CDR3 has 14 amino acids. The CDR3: CASSVGGGTYGYTF. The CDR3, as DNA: TGTGCCAGCAGCGTCGGAGGCGGAACCTATGGCTACACCTTC.

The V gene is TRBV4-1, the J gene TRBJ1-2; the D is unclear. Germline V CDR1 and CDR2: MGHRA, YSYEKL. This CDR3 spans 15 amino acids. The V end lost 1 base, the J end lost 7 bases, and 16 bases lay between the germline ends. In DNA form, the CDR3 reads TGCGCCAGCAGCCAAGGCCCGCGTGAATTTGTTGGCTACACCTTC. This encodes CASSQGPREFVGYTF.

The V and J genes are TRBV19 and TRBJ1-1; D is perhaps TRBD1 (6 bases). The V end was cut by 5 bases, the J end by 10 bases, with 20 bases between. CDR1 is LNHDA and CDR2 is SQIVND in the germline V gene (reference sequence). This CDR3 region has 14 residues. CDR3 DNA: TGTGCCAGTAGTGACCCTCGGGGGGGCGAGGGAGCTTTCTTT. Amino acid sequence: CASSDPRGGEGAFF. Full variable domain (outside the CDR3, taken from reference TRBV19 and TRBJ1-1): DGGITQSPKYLFRKEGQNVTLSCEQNLNHDAMYWYRQDPGQGLRLIYYSQIVNDFQKGDIAEGYSVSREKKESFPLTVTSAQKNPTAFYLCASSDPRGGEGAFFGQGTRLTVV.

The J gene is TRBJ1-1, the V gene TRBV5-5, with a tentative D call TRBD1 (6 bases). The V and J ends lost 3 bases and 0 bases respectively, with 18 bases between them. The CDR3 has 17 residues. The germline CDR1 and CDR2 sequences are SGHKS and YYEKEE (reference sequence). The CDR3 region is CASSSAHSTGLNTEAFF. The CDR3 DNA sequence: TGTGCCAGCAGCTCCGCTCACTCGACAGGATTGAACACTGAAGCTTTCTTT.

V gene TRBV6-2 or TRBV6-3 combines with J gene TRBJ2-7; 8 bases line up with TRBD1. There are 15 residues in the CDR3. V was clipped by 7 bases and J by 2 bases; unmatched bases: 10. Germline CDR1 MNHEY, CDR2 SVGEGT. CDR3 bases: TGTGCCAGCATCCCTGGACAGGGCCTTCCCTACGAGCAGTACTTC. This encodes CASIPGQGLPYEQYF.

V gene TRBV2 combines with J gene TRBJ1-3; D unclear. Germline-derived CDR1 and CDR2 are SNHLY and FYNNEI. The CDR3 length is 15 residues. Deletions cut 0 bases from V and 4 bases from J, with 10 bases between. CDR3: CASSEAFGLGNTIYF. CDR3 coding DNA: TGTGCCAGCAGTGAAGCCTTCGGGTTAGGAAACACCATATATTTT.